These 8 T cell receptor beta chains came from one sample sequenced in a study of blood T cell repertoires in COVID-19. TCRdb's copy holds only in-frame clones and misses some; the assay was immunoSEQ multiplex PCR. The table records tens of thousands of clones, roughly three quarters of them present only once. Sequenced material: peripheral blood. The receptors here all came from a man aged 70-80 years with COVID-19, enrolled during active disease.

In this sample, this clone turned up a few times. This chain joins TRBV10-1 and TRBJ1-1; 11 bases match TRBD1. Germline V gives CDR1 WNHNN, CDR2 SYGVQD (reference sequence). This CDR3 spans 15 amino acids. The trim removed 6 bases at V and 4 bases at J, leaving 7 bases unmatched. The CDR3 is CASRPGTGGFTEAFF. The CDR3 region has the DNA TGCGCCAGCAGGCCGGGGACAGGGGGTTTCACTGAAGCTTTCTTT.

V gene TRBV6-2 or TRBV6-3 combines with J gene TRBJ2-7, with TRBD2 matching over 12 bases. Germline assignment: CDR1 MNHEY and CDR2 SVGEGT. V lost 4 bases and J lost 3; bases outside the gene matches: 7. The CDR3 extends over 16 amino acids. In nucleotides, the CDR3 is TGTGCCAGCAGTTTCGGACTAGCGGGGATCGGCTACGAGCAGTACTTC. It translates to CASSFGLAGIGYEQYF.

V is TRBV5-1 and J is TRBJ1-1; 8 positions match TRBD1. Germline loops: CDR1 SGHRS, CDR2 YFSETQ. This CDR3 contains 14 residues. Unmatched junction bases numbered 1, after V lost 2 bases and J lost 1 base. The CDR3 loop is CASSLDRGNTEAFF. The CDR3 DNA follows: TGCGCCAGCAGCTTAGACAGGGGGAACACTGAAGCTTTCTTT.

This sequence joins TRBV6-5 and TRBJ1-2; 7 nucleotides line up with TRBD1. V lost 3 bases to trimming and J lost 0 bases; unmatched junction nucleotides: 1. Germline V CDR1 and CDR2: MNHEY, SVGAGI. The CDR3 extends over 14 amino acids. CDR3 nucleotide sequence: TGTGCCAGCAGTTATGGACAGGCTAACTATGGCTACACCTTC. It is translated as CASSYGQANYGYTF.

The chain joins TRBV6-5 to TRBJ1-1; possible D gene TRBD1, 6 bases. The CDR3 runs to 14 residues. Germline values: CDR1 MNHEY, CDR2 SVGAGI. Deletions cut 5 bases from V and 0 bases from J, with 10 bases between. The CDR3 DNA is TGTGCCAGCAGTCCCGACAGGCTGAACACTGAAGCTTTCTTT. Protein sequence: CASSPDRLNTEAFF.

V gene TRBV5-1 combines with J gene TRBJ2-1, with D perhaps matching TRBD2 (6 bases). The CDR3 runs to 16 residues. V lost 4 bases and J lost 5, with 19 bases in between. CDR1 and CDR2 (germline): SGHRS, YFSETQ. The CDR3 region is CASSPGWGLTDNEQFF. The CDR3 DNA sequence: TGCGCCAGCAGCCCGGGTTGGGGACTCACAGACAATGAGCAGTTCTTC.

V gene TRBV29-1 combines with J gene TRBJ1-1, with D perhaps TRBD1 (6 bases). CDR1 SQVTM and CDR2 ANQGSEA come from the germline V gene. The CDR3 runs to 15 residues. V shed 6 bases and J shed 3 bases, with 20 bases lying between them. The CDR3 reads CSVQEAGEEDTEAFF. The DNA of the CDR3 is TGCAGCGTCCAGGAGGCAGGGGAAGAGGACACTGAAGCTTTCTTT.

The rearrangement joins TRBV5-8 to TRBJ2-7; D might be TRBD2 (7 bases). Trimming left V 0 bases short and J 0 bases short, with 16 bases between. Germline CDR1 is SGHTS and CDR2 is YDEGEE. CDR3 length equals 17 residues. The CDR3 reads CASSLGGGGLFSYEQYF. Here the CDR3 DNA reads TGTGCCAGCAGCTTGGGAGGGGGGGGCCTATTCTCCTACGAGCAGTACTTC.